Shown below are 28 T cell receptor beta chains from a single sample sequenced in a study of T cell changes during pregnancy in multiple sclerosis. Only in-frame clones appear in the TCRdb table, and some are missing; sequencing was by immunoSEQ multiplex PCR. The sample lists some 41,000 clones, approximately 90% occurring once. The specimen was PBMCs (not recorded whether the cells were cultured). The receptors were gathered from a female donor with multiple sclerosis, enrolled in a pregnancy study.

The rearrangement uses TRBV10-1 and TRBJ2-1; D is ambiguous. V lost 3 bases to trimming and J lost 7 bases, with 7 bases between them. This CDR3 region has 12 residues. Germline CDR1 WNHNN, CDR2 SYGVQD (reference sequence). The CDR3 DNA reads as TGCGCCAGCAGTGACCGGCGGAATGAGCAGTTCTTC. Amino acid sequence: CASSDRRNEQFF.

The V gene is TRBV9, the J gene TRBJ2-5; 16 bases are a match to TRBD2. Germline lookup yields CDR1 SGDLS and CDR2 YYNGEE. J was trimmed by 2 bases and V by 3 bases; bases with no gene match: 13. The CDR3 is made up of 20 amino acids. The CDR3 DNA is TGTGCCAGCAGCGGGAGGATTGGAGGGACTAGCGGGAGGGTGCAAGAGACCCAGTACTTC. Amino acids: CASSGRIGGTSGRVQETQYF.

In this sample, this clone turned up once. This chain uses TRBV10-3 with TRBJ2-2, with 15 bases matching TRBD2. V lost 2 bases and J lost 5; bases outside the gene matches: 6. Germline V gene lookup returns CDR1 ENHRY and CDR2 SYGVKD. The length of the CDR3 is 18 residues. Here the CDR3 reads CAISEGLAGGIMTGELFF. Written as DNA, the CDR3 is TGTGCCATCAGTGAGGGACTAGCGGGAGGGATAATGACCGGGGAGCTGTTTTTT.

J is TRBJ1-1 and V is TRBV19; D gene uncertain. Between the trimmed V and J ends, which lost 3 bases and 1 base, there was a span of 12 bases. Germline-derived CDR1 and CDR2 are LNHDA and SQIVND (reference sequence). The CDR3 length is 15 residues. CDR3 in amino acids: CASSIRNEGNTEAFF. The CDR3 DNA reads as TGTGCCAGTAGTATTAGGAACGAGGGGAACACTGAAGCTTTCTTT.

This sequence joins TRBV10-3 and TRBJ2-1; 9 bases map to TRBD1. This CDR3 comprises 13 residues. Trimming at V came to 6 bases and at J to 4 bases, leaving 1 base not matched to a gene. Germline V gene data show CDR1 as ENHRY and CDR2 as SYGVKD. As DNA, the CDR3 is TGTGCCATCAGCGGGACAGGGTACAATGAGCAGTTCTTC. Its protein product is CAISGTGYNEQFF.

This chain uses TRBV7-2 with TRBJ2-7; 7 nucleotides agree with TRBD2. J was trimmed by 1 base and V by 7 bases; bases with no gene match: 10. The CDR3 is 15 amino acids. The germline gives CDR1 SGHTA, CDR2 FQGNSA. CDR3 sequence: CASTLPTSASYEQYF. CDR3 nucleotide sequence: TGTGCCAGCACCCTTCCCACTAGCGCATCCTACGAGCAGTACTTC.

The chain carries TRBV30 and TRBJ1-1; a possible D gene is TRBD1 (6 bases). CDR3 length: 12 residues. V was cut by 6 bases and J by 5 bases, with 13 bases left in between. Germline V gene data show CDR1 as GTSNPN and CDR2 as SVGIG (reference sequence). The CDR3 coding sequence is TGTGCCTGCGGACAGATGGGGACTGAAGCTTTCTTT. The encoded protein is CACGQMGTEAFF.

The chain combines TRBV5-6 with TRBJ2-5; D is unclear. V was trimmed by 2 bases and J by 1 base, leaving 12 bases between them. The CDR3 is made up of 15 amino acids. The germline V gene encodes CDR1 SGHDT and CDR2 YYEEEE. In DNA, the CDR3 is TGTGCCAGCAGCTTCCTACGACTCCCCCAAGAGACCCAGTACTTC. Translated, it gives CASSFLRLPQETQYF.

The chain couples TRBV30 to TRBJ2-5, with TRBD1 matching 9 bases. With 1 base clipped from V and 3 bases from J, the junction kept 3 bases outside the gene matches. Germline V CDR1 and CDR2: GTSNPN, SVGIG (reference sequence). The CDR3 sequence is 14 residues long. The CDR3, as DNA: TGTGCCTGGAGTGACAGGGGGCGCGAAGAGACCCAGTACTTC. Translated: CAWSDRGREETQYF. The full variable domain, rest sourced from reference TRBV30 and TRBJ2-5, is SQTIHQWPATLVQPVGSPLSLECTVEGTSNPNLYWYRQAAGRGLQLLFYSVGIGQISSEVPQNLSASRPQDRQFILSSKKLLLSDSGFYLCAWSDRGREETQYFGPGTRLLVL.

The chain combines TRBV5-4 with TRBJ2-7; D is ambiguous. This CDR3 comprises 13 residues. V lost 5 bases, J lost 0 bases, and 9 bases lay in between. Per germline, CDR1 SGHNT and CDR2 YYREEE (reference sequence). CDR3 sequence reads: CASRGKDSYEQYF. CDR3 nucleotide sequence: TGTGCCAGCAGGGGTAAGGACTCCTACGAGCAGTACTTC.

The chain uses TRBV9 and TRBJ2-1; the match to TRBD2 covers 8 bases. V was pared by 1 base and J by 8 bases, with 5 bases of the junction left unmatched. This CDR3 is built from 14 residues. Germline V gene data show CDR1 as SGDLS and CDR2 as YYNGEE. Here the CDR3 DNA reads TGTGCCAGCAGCGTACTAGCGGGTACCTATGAGCAGTTCTTC. This encodes CASSVLAGTYEQFF. The entire variable domain, with the rest obtained from reference TRBV9 and TRBJ2-1, is as follows: DSGVTQTPKHLITATGQRVTLRCSPRSGDLSVYWYQQSLDQGLQFLIQYYNGEERAKGNILERFSAQQFPDLHSELNLSSLELGDSALYFCASSVLAGTYEQFFGPGTRLTVL.

This clone appeared a few times. The chain uses TRBV4-3 and TRBJ2-7; 7 nucleotides line up with TRBD1. The CDR3 covers 15 residues. Per germline, CDR1 LGHNA and CDR2 YSLEER. Trimming took 5 bases from V and 3 from J; bases not matched to a gene: 10. The CDR3 nucleotides are TGCGCCAGCAGCTCAAGACAGGGTTTGAACTACGAGCAGTACTTC. Encoded protein: CASSSRQGLNYEQYF.

The chain has TRBV25-1 and TRBJ2-2; 11 bases match TRBD1. The CDR3 is 15 amino acids. V was pared by 4 bases and J by 8 bases, with 6 bases of the junction left unmatched. Germline CDR1 is MGHDK and CDR2 is SYGVNS. The DNA of the CDR3 is TGTGCCAGCAGTGGGACAGGGGGCCTGGGGGGGGAGCTGTTTTTT. Its translation: CASSGTGGLGGELFF.

The chain links TRBV15 to TRBJ1-5, with a possible D match to TRBD1 (5 bases). Germline V gene lookup returns CDR1 LNHNV and CDR2 YYDKDF (reference sequence). Trimming left V 1 base short and J 4 bases short, with 11 bases between. The CDR3 runs 15 residues. The CDR3 loop reads CATSRADRINQPQHF. The CDR3 DNA sequence: TGTGCCACCAGCAGAGCAGACAGAATAAATCAGCCCCAGCATTTT.

The chain couples TRBV25-1 to TRBJ1-5, with D maybe TRBD1 (6 bases). Trimming removed 5 bases at V and 2 bases at J, with 16 bases between. Looked up from germline, CDR1 is MGHDK and CDR2 is SYGVNS. The CDR3 totals 16 residues. This chain's CDR3 is CASSHLAGDGNQPQHF. DNA for the CDR3: TGTGCCAGCAGTCATCTGGCAGGGGACGGCAATCAGCCCCAGCATTTT.

The chain employs TRBV19 and TRBJ2-5; TRBD1 aligns across 7 bases. CDR1 and CDR2 from the germline V gene are LNHDA and SQIVND (reference sequence). Trimming took 5 bases from V and 1 from J; bases not matched to a gene: 7. The CDR3 runs 15 residues. DNA for the CDR3: TGTGCCAGTAGTCCCACAGGGGACCTCCAAGAGACCCAGTACTTC. Encoded protein: CASSPTGDLQETQYF.

The V gene is TRBV30, the J gene TRBJ1-5; D perhaps matches TRBD1 (5 bases). The CDR3 has 14 amino acids. The V and J ends lost 1 base and 7 bases respectively, with 14 bases between them. The germline CDR1 and CDR2 sequences are GTSNPN and SVGIG (reference sequence). The CDR3 here is CAWSERWGGQPQHF. The CDR3 nucleotides read TGTGCCTGGAGTGAGAGGTGGGGGGGGCAGCCCCAGCATTTT.

This chain uses TRBV7-6 with TRBJ1-3; 8 bases agree with TRBD1. Germline V CDR1 and CDR2: SGHVS, FNYEAQ. There are 16 residues in the CDR3. With 5 bases clipped from V and 1 base from J, the junction kept 7 bases outside the gene matches. The CDR3 region is CASSLGTGLSGNTIYF. The CDR3 bases are TGTGCCAGCAGCCTCGGGACAGGATTATCTGGAAACACCATATATTTT.

This clone was recorded once. V gene TRBV11-3 combines with J gene TRBJ2-3; D is perhaps TRBD2 (6 bases). Germline V gives CDR1 SGHNT, CDR2 YENEEA. CDR3 length: 13 residues. V was cut by 1 base and J by 4 bases, with 6 bases left in between. The CDR3 coding sequence is TGTGCCAGCAGCTTAGGGGGGGCAGATACGCAGTATTTT. It specifies CASSLGGADTQYF. The variable domain in full, with the rest retrieved from reference TRBV11-3 and TRBJ2-3, is EAGVVQSPRYKIIEKKQPVAFWCNPISGHNTLYWYLQNLGQGPELLIRYENEEAVDDSQLPKDRFSAERLKGVDSTLKIQPAELGDSAVYLCASSLGGADTQYFGPGTRLTVL.

This clone was observed a handful of times. The chain links TRBV20-1 to TRBJ1-2; D not certain. Germline CDR1 reads DFQATT; CDR2 reads SNEGSKA (reference sequence). The CDR3 totals 11 residues. The V gene lost 4 bases and the J gene lost 9 bases, with 12 bases spanning the gap. The CDR3 nucleotides are TGCAGTGCTACCCGCGGGTGGAGCTACACCTTC. Translating gives CSATRGWSYTF.

This sequence joins TRBV7-6 and TRBJ2-7; 7 bases map to TRBD1. The J segment lost 3 bases and the V segment lost 5 bases, leaving 10 bases of the junction unmatched. The CDR3 sequence is 15 residues long. Germline loops: CDR1 SGHVS, CDR2 FNYEAQ. CDR3 in amino acids: CASSKEGGAFYEQYF. For the CDR3, the DNA is TGTGCCAGCAGCAAAGAAGGGGGCGCGTTCTACGAGCAGTACTTC.

The V call is TRBV4-1, the J call TRBJ2-3; D call uncertain. The germline V and J ends were trimmed by 0 bases and 4 bases, with 8 bases remaining between them. The CDR3 sequence is 14 residues long. Germline lookup yields CDR1 MGHRA and CDR2 YSYEKL. The CDR3 DNA is TGCGCCAGCAGCCAAGATATAGGGTCAGATACGCAGTATTTT. This sequence encodes CASSQDIGSDTQYF.

The rearrangement uses TRBV27 and TRBJ1-5, with D possibly matching TRBD1 (5 bases). There are 18 residues in the CDR3. V was cut by 4 bases and J by 2 bases, with 21 bases left in between. CDR1 is MNHEY and CDR2 is SMNVEV in the germline V gene (reference sequence). The CDR3 loop is CASSSRGWGTMGNQPQHF. In DNA, the CDR3 is TGTGCCAGCAGTTCCCGGGGATGGGGGACCATGGGCAATCAGCCCCAGCATTTT.

This clone was detected only once. V usage is TRBV28 and J usage is TRBJ2-1; D tentatively reads TRBD1 or TRBD2 (5 bases each). CDR1 and CDR2 (germline): MDHEN, SYDVKM. CDR3 size: 18 residues. Trimming stripped 5 bases from V and 0 bases from J, with 20 bases between. Written as DNA, the CDR3 is TGTGCCAGCAGTGGTCCGGTACCGGGGCGAAGCTCCTACAATGAGCAGTTCTTC. Its translation: CASSGPVPGRSSYNEQFF.

V gene TRBV5-4 combines with J gene TRBJ2-1; D may be TRBD1 (6 bases). Germline CDR1 is SGHNT and CDR2 is YYREEE (reference sequence). The CDR3 contains 15 residues. Trimming pared 4 bases from V and 9 bases from J, leaving 20 bases between. The CDR3 nucleotides are TGTGCCAGCAGCCCAGAAGGTGGGACATCCTTTGAGCAGTTCTTC. The encoded protein is CASSPEGGTSFEQFF.

This clone was detected once. J is TRBJ2-7 and V is TRBV6-5; D is perhaps TRBD2 (6 bases). The CDR3 loop spans 15 amino acids. V gave up 4 bases and J gave up 7 bases, with 20 bases separating them. From germline, CDR1 is MNHEY and CDR2 SVGAGI. The CDR3 here is CASSSPTPLRGEQYF. CDR3 bases: TGTGCCAGCAGTTCCCCCACACCACTCCGGGGGGAGCAGTACTTC.

V gene TRBV7-2 combines with J gene TRBJ2-5, with 7 bases that match TRBD2. CDR3 length: 17 amino acids. The germline gives CDR1 SGHTA, CDR2 FQGNSA. Trimming at V came to 0 bases and at J to 3 bases, leaving 10 bases not matched to a gene. In DNA, the CDR3 is TGTGCCAGCAGCTTAGCGCTTTTTGGGCTAGCGGAAGAGACCCAGTACTTC. It translates to CASSLALFGLAEETQYF.

This rearrangement joins TRBV5-6 to TRBJ2-5; 8 bases align to TRBD1. Germline V gene lookup returns CDR1 SGHDT and CDR2 YYEEEE. CDR3 size: 14 residues. The V and J ends lost 4 bases and 5 bases, in that order; junction bases with no gene match: 7. The DNA for the CDR3 is TGTGCCAGCAGCCTGGACAGGGTTGAGGAGACCCAGTACTTC. Protein: CASSLDRVEETQYF.